A single sample is the source of the 21 T cell receptor beta chains below, sequenced in a study of control samples from healthy donors and cancer patients. Sequencing was performed with immunoSEQ multiplex PCR; in TCRdb, only in-frame clones are kept and a portion is missing. Of 150,000 or so clones in the sample, 80% to 95% were seen once. Sequenced input: blood. Source of these receptors: a woman aged 60-75 years in good health.

This clone was detected only a few times. The chain links TRBV4-3 to TRBJ1-5; D not resolved. This CDR3 region has 15 residues. Germline-derived CDR1 and CDR2 are LGHNA and YSLEER. Trimming removed 4 bases from V and 1 base from J, with 11 bases in between. CDR3 sequence reads: CASSPYPGSNQPQHF. CDR3 nucleotide sequence: TGCGCCAGCAGCCCGTACCCGGGGAGCAATCAGCCCCAGCATTTT.

The chain employs TRBV9 and TRBJ2-5, with 7 bases that match TRBD1. The junction had 11 bases not matched to a gene; V was cut back by 5 bases and J by 1 base. The CDR3 is 16 amino acids. CDR1 SGDLS and CDR2 YYNGEE come from the germline V gene. DNA of the CDR3: TGTGCCAGCAGTCTTCCAGGGGGTACCGCCCAAGAGACCCAGTACTTC. This gives the protein CASSLPGGTAQETQYF.

This clone was observed once. The rearrangement links TRBV4-2 to TRBJ2-3, with TRBD2 matching over 13 bases. The CDR3 consists of 19 residues. V gave up 1 base and J gave up 0 bases; unmatched junction bases: 7. Per the germline V gene, CDR1 is LGHNA and CDR2 is YNFKEQ. The CDR3 bases are TGTGCCAGCAGCCAAGGACGACTAGCGGGGGGCTCTAGCACAGATACGCAGTATTTT. Protein product: CASSQGRLAGGSSTDTQYF.

This clone was seen a single time. The chain carries TRBV6-2 or TRBV6-3 and TRBJ2-3; the D call may be TRBD1 or TRBD2 (6 bases each). CDR1 and CDR2 (germline): MNHEY, SVGEGT. Trimming pared 5 bases from V and 5 bases from J, leaving 20 bases between. The CDR3 is 16 residues long. Here the CDR3 reads CASSRTFEGGRDTQYF. The CDR3 DNA follows: TGTGCCAGCAGTCGTACTTTCGAGGGGGGCAGAGATACGCAGTATTTT.

V is TRBV7-2 and J is TRBJ2-7; 9 nucleotides line up with TRBD2. This CDR3 has 14 amino acids. Germline assignment: CDR1 SGHTA and CDR2 FQGNSA. Trimming took 3 bases from V and 1 from J; bases not matched to a gene: 1. Written as DNA, the CDR3 is TGTGCCAGCAGCTTTAGCGGGGGATCCTACGAGCAGTACTTC. Protein product: CASSFSGGSYEQYF.

The chain is built from TRBV27 and TRBJ1-6; D gene uncertain. Trimming took 7 bases from V and 11 from J, leaving 15 bases between them. The CDR3 length is 13 residues. From germline, CDR1 is MNHEY and CDR2 SMNVEV (reference sequence). CDR3: CASTPPQVAPLHF. The CDR3 nucleotides read TGTGCCAGCACCCCCCCTCAGGTGGCACCCCTCCACTTT.

This sequence joins TRBV6-4 and TRBJ1-6, with 7 bases fitting TRBD1. V shed 3 bases and J 10 bases; nucleotides not matched to a gene: 9. The CDR3 has 15 amino acids. Germline V gives CDR1 MRHNA, CDR2 SNTAGT. The CDR3 region has the DNA TGTGCCAGCAGTGATCGTGCGGAACAGGGGTCACCCCTCCACTTT. Protein product: CASSDRAEQGSPLHF.

This rearrangement joins TRBV6-1 to TRBJ2-1; TRBD2 agrees at 9 bases. V was clipped by 2 bases and J by 6 bases; unmatched bases: 8. The germline V gene has CDR1 MNHNS and CDR2 SASEGT. CDR3 length: 16 amino acids. The CDR3 protein is CASSERSGGTPNEQFF. The CDR3 nucleotides are TGTGCCAGCAGTGAACGTAGCGGGGGCACTCCCAATGAGCAGTTCTTC.

The chain employs TRBV4-2 and TRBJ1-6, with a tentative D call TRBD1 (5 bases). V was pared by 5 bases and J by 8 bases, with 22 bases between. The germline V gene has CDR1 LGHNA and CDR2 YNFKEQ. The CDR3 spans 17 residues. The CDR3 sequence is CASSSAAGLKGDSPLHF. The DNA of the CDR3 is TGTGCCAGCAGCTCGGCGGCAGGGCTCAAAGGGGATTCACCCCTCCACTTT.

This clone was detected once. The chain joins TRBV18 to TRBJ1-5; tentative D call: TRBD1 (6 bases). Germline V CDR1 and CDR2: KGHSH, LQKENI. The V and J ends lost 4 bases and 7 bases respectively, with 14 bases between them. The CDR3 totals 14 residues. For the CDR3, the DNA is TGTGCCAGCTCACTTAACAGGGTGGAACAGCCCCAGCATTTT. It is translated as CASSLNRVEQPQHF.

The chain carries TRBV4-1 and TRBJ1-5; D is perhaps TRBD1 (6 bases). Per the germline V gene, CDR1 is MGHRA and CDR2 is YSYEKL. Trimming removed 0 bases at V and 2 bases at J, with 17 bases between. The CDR3 has 18 residues. CDR3 residues: CASSQDTTGGAGNQPQHF. The CDR3 DNA sequence: TGCGCCAGCAGCCAAGACACGACGGGGGGGGCCGGCAATCAGCCCCAGCATTTT.

The chain couples TRBV6-1 to TRBJ2-3, with D uncertain. V dropped 5 bases and J dropped 10 bases, with 10 bases sitting between them. This CDR3 is built from 11 residues. Germline V gene sequence: CDR1 MNHNS, CDR2 SASEGT. The CDR3 is CASSSPGAQYF. The CDR3 DNA is TGTGCCAGCAGTTCTCCCGGTGCGCAGTATTTT.

The V and J genes are TRBV7-8 and TRBJ2-7, with a weak D call TRBD2 (7 bases). From germline, CDR1 is SGHVS and CDR2 FQNEAQ. Trimming cost V 5 bases and J 3 bases, with 14 bases left between them. This CDR3 has 14 amino acids. CDR3: CASSRAGAHYEQYF. As DNA, the CDR3 is TGTGCCAGCAGCAGGGCGGGGGCCCACTACGAGCAGTACTTC.

This clone was seen only once. CDR3 nucleotides: TGTGCCAGCAGCCCGGGCGTCATCCAGGGCGGAATTTCACCCCTCCACTTT. Protein: CASSPGVIQGGISPLHF. V and J are TRBV7-9 and TRBJ1-6; tentatively, D is TRBD1 (5 bases). The CDR3 has 17 residues. Germline V gene sequence: CDR1 SEHNR, CDR2 FQNEAQ (reference sequence). The V and J ends lost 5 bases and 9 bases respectively, with 23 bases between them.

The chain uses TRBV12-5 and TRBJ2-5; D is possibly TRBD1 (5 bases). The germline CDR1 and CDR2 sequences are LGHNT and FRNRAP. V was shortened by 2 bases and J by 3 bases, with 13 bases between the two germline ends. The CDR3 runs 15 residues. For the CDR3, the DNA is TGTGCTAGTGGTTTGACAGGTATACTTGAAGAGACCCAGTACTTC. It codes for CASGLTGILEETQYF.

The chain combines TRBV4-3 with TRBJ2-7, with D possibly matching TRBD1 (5 bases). The V gene lost 4 bases and the J gene lost 3 bases, with 19 bases spanning the gap. The CDR3 covers 16 residues. Germline-derived CDR1 and CDR2 are LGHNA and YSLEER. The DNA of the CDR3 is TGCGCCAGCAGCCTGGACGTAGGGGCAAATTTCTACGAGCAGTACTTC. Its protein is CASSLDVGANFYEQYF.

The rearrangement uses TRBV6-5 and TRBJ1-2; 11 bases line up with TRBD1. CDR3 length equals 15 residues. CDR1 MNHEY and CDR2 SVGAGI come from the germline V gene. V lost 4 bases, J lost 8 bases, and 9 bases stayed unmatched. CDR3 in DNA: TGTGCCAGCAGTTCCCCGGACAGGGGGCGCCGGGGCTACACCTTC. Amino acids: CASSSPDRGRRGYTF.

J is TRBJ2-6 and V is TRBV7-9, with D unclear. Per germline, CDR1 SEHNR and CDR2 FQNEAQ (reference sequence). This CDR3 contains 16 residues. V lost 0 bases and J lost 0, with 6 bases in between. The CDR3 protein is CASSLAPSSGANVLTF. CDR3 in DNA: TGTGCCAGCAGCTTAGCCCCGTCCTCTGGGGCCAACGTCCTGACTTTC. The full variable domain, with the rest looked up from reference TRBV7-9 and TRBJ2-6, is DTGVSQNPRHKITKRGQNVTFRCDPISEHNRLYWYRQTLGQGPEFLTYFQNEAQLEKSRLLSDRFSAERPKGSFSTLEIQRTEQGDSAMYLCASSLAPSSGANVLTFGAGSRLTVL.

The chain couples TRBV5-4 to TRBJ1-2; D unclear. The V gene lost 3 bases and the J gene lost 2 bases, with 2 bases spanning the gap. The CDR3 totals 11 residues. Germline V gene sequence: CDR1 SGHNT, CDR2 YYREEE (reference sequence). The DNA for the CDR3 is TGTGCCAGCAGCTACAACTATGGCTACACCTTC. Amino acid sequence: CASSYNYGYTF. Combining the CDR3 with reference TRBV5-4 and TRBJ1-2 gives the whole variable domain ETGVTQSPTHLIKTRGQQVTLRCSSQSGHNTVSWYQQALGQGPQFIFQYYREEENGRGNFPPRFSGLQFPNYSSELNVNALELDDSALYLCASSYNYGYTFGSGTRLTVV.

This clone was observed once. The chain links TRBV5-6 to TRBJ2-3, with TRBD2 identical over 10 bases. The CDR3 has 18 amino acids. Germline V lookup: CDR1 SGHDT, CDR2 YYEEEE. Trimming cost V 0 bases and J 0 bases; bases outside gene matches: 7. Here the CDR3 DNA reads TGTGCCAGCAGCTTGGCGGGAGCGGGGGGGCTTAGCACAGATACGCAGTATTTT. Its protein product is CASSLAGAGGLSTDTQYF.

The rearrangement links TRBV5-4 to TRBJ2-7; D unclear. Trimming stripped 0 bases from V and 7 bases from J, with 17 bases between. CDR3 size: 15 residues. Per the germline V gene, CDR1 is SGHNT and CDR2 is YYREEE (reference sequence). CDR3: CASSLDISWGDEQYF. CDR3 DNA sequence: TGTGCCAGCAGCTTGGACATCTCGTGGGGTGATGAGCAGTACTTC.